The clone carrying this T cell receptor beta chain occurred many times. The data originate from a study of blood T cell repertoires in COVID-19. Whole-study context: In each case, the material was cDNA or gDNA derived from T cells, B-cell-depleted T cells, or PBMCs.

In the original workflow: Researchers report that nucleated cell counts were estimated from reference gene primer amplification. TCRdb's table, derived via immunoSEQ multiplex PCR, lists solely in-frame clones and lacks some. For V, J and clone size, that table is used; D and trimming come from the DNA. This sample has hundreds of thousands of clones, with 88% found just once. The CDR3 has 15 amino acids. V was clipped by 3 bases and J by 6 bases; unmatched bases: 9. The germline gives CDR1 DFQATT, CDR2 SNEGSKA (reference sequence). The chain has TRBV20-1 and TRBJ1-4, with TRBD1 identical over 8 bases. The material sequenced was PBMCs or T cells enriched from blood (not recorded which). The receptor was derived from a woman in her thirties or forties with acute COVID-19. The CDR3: CSASRTGTGDEKLFF. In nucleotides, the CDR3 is TGCAGTGCTAGTAGAACCGGGACAGGAGATGAAAAACTGTTTTTT.